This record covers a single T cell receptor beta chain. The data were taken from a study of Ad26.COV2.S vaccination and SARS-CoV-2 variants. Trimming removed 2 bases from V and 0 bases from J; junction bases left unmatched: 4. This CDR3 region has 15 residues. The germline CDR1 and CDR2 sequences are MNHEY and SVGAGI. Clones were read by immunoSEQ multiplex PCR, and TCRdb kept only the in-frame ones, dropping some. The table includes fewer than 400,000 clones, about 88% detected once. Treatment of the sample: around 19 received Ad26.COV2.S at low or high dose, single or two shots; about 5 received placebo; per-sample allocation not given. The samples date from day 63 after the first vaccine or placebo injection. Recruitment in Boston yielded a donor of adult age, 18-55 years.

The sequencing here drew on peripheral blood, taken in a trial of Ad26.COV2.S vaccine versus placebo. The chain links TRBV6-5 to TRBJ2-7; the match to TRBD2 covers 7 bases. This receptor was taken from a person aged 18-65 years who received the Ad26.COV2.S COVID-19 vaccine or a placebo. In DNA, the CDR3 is TGTGCCAGCAGTTACCCCGGGGGGAGCTCCTACGAGCAGTACTTC. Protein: CASSYPGGSSYEQYF.